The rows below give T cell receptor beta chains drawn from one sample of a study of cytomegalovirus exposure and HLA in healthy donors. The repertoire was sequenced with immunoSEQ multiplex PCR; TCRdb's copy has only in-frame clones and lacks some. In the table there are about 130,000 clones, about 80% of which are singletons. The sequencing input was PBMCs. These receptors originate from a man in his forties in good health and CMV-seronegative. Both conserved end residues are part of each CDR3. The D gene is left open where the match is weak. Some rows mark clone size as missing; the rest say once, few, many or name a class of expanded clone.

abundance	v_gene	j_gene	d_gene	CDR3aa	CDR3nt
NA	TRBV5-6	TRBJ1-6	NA	CASSLGQNYNSPLHF	TGTGCCAGCAGCTTGGGGCAGAACTATAATTCACCCCTCCACTTT
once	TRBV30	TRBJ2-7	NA	CAWSAYVDRRAYEQYF	TGTGCCTGGAGTGCCTATGTTGACAGGCGCGCCTACGAGCAGTACTTC
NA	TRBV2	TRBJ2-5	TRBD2	CASSLAGVETQYF	TGTGCCAGCAGTCTAGCGGGAGTTGAGACCCAGTACTTC
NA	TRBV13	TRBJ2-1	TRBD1	CASTRPGTGEVEQFF	TGTGCCAGCACCCGGCCCGGGACAGGGGAGGTTGAGCAGTTCTTC
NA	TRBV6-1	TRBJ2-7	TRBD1	CASSRAGGWQYF	TGTGCCAGCAGTCGGGCAGGGGGCTGGCAGTACTTC
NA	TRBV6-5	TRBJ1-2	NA	CASSNLGSNYGYTF	TGTGCCAGCAGCAACTTGGGCTCTAACTATGGCTACACCTTC
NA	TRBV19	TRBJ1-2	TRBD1	CASSNRGTNYGYTF	TGTGCCAGTAGTAACAGGGGAACTAACTATGGCTACACCTTC
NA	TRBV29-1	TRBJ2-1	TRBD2	CSVDPHGTSGGVSYNEQFF	TGCAGCGTTGATCCGCACGGGACTAGCGGAGGTGTTTCCTACAATGAGCAGTTCTTC
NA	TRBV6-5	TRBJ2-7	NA	CASSYSPDSLYEQYF	TGTGCCAGCAGTTACAGTCCGGACAGCCTCTACGAGCAGTACTTC
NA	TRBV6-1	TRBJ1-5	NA	CASSEAVQNQPQHF	TGTGCCAGCAGTGAAGCCGTCCAGAATCAGCCCCAGCATTTT
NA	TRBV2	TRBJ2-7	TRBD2	CASSGPTSGNYEQYF	TGTGCCAGCAGTGGACCGACTAGCGGGAACTACGAGCAGTACTTC
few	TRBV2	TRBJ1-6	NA	CASTLTDNSPLHF	TGTGCCAGCACCTTGACAGATAATTCACCCCTCCACTTT
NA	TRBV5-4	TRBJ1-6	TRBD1	CASSSGQIEYSPLHF	TGTGCCAGCAGCTCGGGACAGATAGAATATTCACCCCTCCACTTT
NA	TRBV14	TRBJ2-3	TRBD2	CASSRLALSTDTQYF	TGTGCCAGCAGCCGACTAGCTCTAAGCACAGATACGCAGTATTTT
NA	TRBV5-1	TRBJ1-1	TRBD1	CASRPQGDNPEAFF	TGCGCCAGCCGACCACAGGGGGACAACCCTGAAGCTTTCTTT
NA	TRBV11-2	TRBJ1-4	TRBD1	CASSGQGVEKLFF	TGTGCCAGCAGCGGGCAGGGGGTTGAAAAACTGTTTTTT
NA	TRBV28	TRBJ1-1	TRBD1	CASRSTGPGTEAFF	TGTGCCAGCAGGTCGACAGGGCCTGGGACTGAAGCTTTCTTT
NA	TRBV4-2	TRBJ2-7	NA	CASSPELRESYEQYF	TGTGCCAGCAGCCCCGAACTACGAGAGTCCTACGAGCAGTACTTC
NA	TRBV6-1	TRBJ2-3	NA	CASSGAGIPHGPQYF	TGTGCCAGCAGTGGGGCAGGGATACCGCATGGACCCCAGTATTTT
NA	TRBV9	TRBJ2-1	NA	CASSVRAGTYNEQFF	TGTGCCAGCAGCGTAAGGGCGGGGACCTACAATGAGCAGTTCTTC
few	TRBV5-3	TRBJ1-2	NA	CARSTQQVLNYGYTF	TGTGCCAGAAGCACCCAACAGGTTCTGAACTATGGCTACACCTTC
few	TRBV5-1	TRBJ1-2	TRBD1	CASSLARDRDYGYTF	TGCGCCAGCAGCTTGGCCCGGGACAGGGACTATGGCTACACCTTC
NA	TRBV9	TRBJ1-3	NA	CASSVGGVGNTIYF	TGTGCCAGCAGCGTAGGAGGAGTTGGAAACACCATATATTTT
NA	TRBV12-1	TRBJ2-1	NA	CASSFAPPIAGGPSNEQFF	TGTGCCAGCAGCTTTGCGCCCCCAATAGCGGGGGGGCCAAGCAATGAGCAGTTCTTC
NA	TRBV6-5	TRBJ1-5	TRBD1	CASSPGTGVGQPQHF	TGTGCCAGCAGCCCCGGGACAGGGGTCGGTCAGCCCCAGCATTTT
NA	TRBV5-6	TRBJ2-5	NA	CASSFFRYKQETQYF	TGTGCCAGCAGCTTTTTCAGGTATAAGCAAGAGACCCAGTACTTC
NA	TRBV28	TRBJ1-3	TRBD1	CASRGQLSGNTIYF	TGTGCCAGCAGGGGACAGCTCTCTGGAAACACCATATATTTT
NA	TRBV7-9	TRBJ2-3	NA	CASSLGRVRSSDTQYF	TGTGCCAGCAGCTTAGGGCGGGTTCGGAGTTCAGATACGCAGTATTTT
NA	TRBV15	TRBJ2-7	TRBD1	CATSRDQGQVYEQYF	TGTGCCACCAGCAGAGATCAAGGACAGGTTTACGAGCAGTACTTC
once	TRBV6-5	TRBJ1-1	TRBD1	CASSYPTGGGTEAFF	TGTGCCAGCAGTTACCCAACAGGGGGAGGAACTGAAGCTTTCTTT
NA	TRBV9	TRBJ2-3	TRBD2	CASSPRGSGGTDTQYF	TGTGCCAGCAGCCCCCGGGGTAGCGGGGGCACAGATACGCAGTATTTT
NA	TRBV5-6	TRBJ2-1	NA	CASSLGPFSYNEQFF	TGTGCCAGCAGCTTGGGGCCATTCTCCTACAATGAGCAGTTCTTC
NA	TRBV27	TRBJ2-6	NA	CASSLNGAPGANVLTF	TGTGCCAGCAGTTTAAATGGGGCTCCTGGGGCCAACGTCCTGACTTTC
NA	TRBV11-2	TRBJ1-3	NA	CASSLDQGNTIYF	TGTGCCAGCAGCTTAGATCAGGGAAACACCATATATTTT
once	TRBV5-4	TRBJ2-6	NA	CASSLEGGSGANVLTF	TGTGCCAGCAGCTTGGAGGGAGGCTCTGGGGCCAACGTCCTGACTTTC
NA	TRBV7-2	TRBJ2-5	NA	CASSLARRFYQETQYF	TGTGCCAGCAGCTTAGCGAGGCGGTTCTACCAAGAGACCCAGTACTTC
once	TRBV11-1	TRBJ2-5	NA	CASSQGTTPVETQYF	TGTGCCAGCAGCCAGGGGACTACCCCCGTAGAGACCCAGTACTTC
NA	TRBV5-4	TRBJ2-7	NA	CASTLGFEAEQYF	TGTGCCAGCACCTTGGGTTTCGAGGCCGAGCAGTACTTC
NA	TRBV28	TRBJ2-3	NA	CASSLDLKGPDTQYF	TGTGCCAGCAGTTTGGACTTAAAGGGTCCTGATACGCAGTATTTT
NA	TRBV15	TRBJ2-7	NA	CAASRDPTDITSYEQYF	TGTGCCGCCAGCAGAGATCCTACAGATATAACCTCCTACGAGCAGTACTTC
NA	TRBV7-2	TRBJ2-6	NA	CASSFQTGVGANVLTF	TGTGCCAGCAGCTTCCAGACTGGCGTTGGGGCCAACGTCCTGACTTTC
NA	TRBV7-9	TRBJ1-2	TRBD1	CASSLGGGMGYTF	TGTGCCAGCAGCTTAGGAGGGGGCATGGGCTACACCTTC
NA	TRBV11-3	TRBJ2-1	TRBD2	CASSLDRGVSYNEQFF	TGTGCCAGCAGCTTAGACCGGGGGGTCTCCTACAATGAGCAGTTCTTC
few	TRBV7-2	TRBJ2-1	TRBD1	CASSLSGTTGANEQFF	TGTGCCAGCAGCTTATCAGGGACAACAGGGGCCAATGAGCAGTTCTTC